Listed below are T cell receptor beta chains from one sample, sequenced in a study of T cells in Graves' hyperthyroidism and ophthalmopathy. Via MiXCR, TCRdb re-called the multiplex PCR reads, giving one row per CDR3 protein. The sample lists 200,000 to 250,000 distinct CDR3 sequences; 17% were seen once. Sequenced input: blood. The source of these receptors is a man aged 50-59 years with Graves' hyperthyroidism. CDR3s include the opening cysteine and the closing phenylalanine or tryptophan. Fields, in order: clone size, D gene, J gene, V gene, CDR3 DNA, CDR3 protein. A D gene is named only where the DNA matches it firmly. Part of the rows lack a size; the others show once, few, many or a class for expanded clones.

clone size: many
D gene: TRBD2
J gene: TRBJ2-5
V gene: TRBV29-1
CDR3 DNA: TGCAGCGCCGAACTACTAGCGGGACAAGAGACCCAGTACTTC
CDR3 protein: CSAELLAGQETQYF

clone size: many
D gene: TRBD1
J gene: TRBJ1-2
V gene: TRBV2
CDR3 DNA: TGTGCCAGCAGCCGACCCGGACAGGGGTATGGCTACACCTTC
CDR3 protein: CASSRPGQGYGYTF

clone size: many
D gene: NA
J gene: TRBJ2-1
V gene: TRBV11-1
CDR3 DNA: TGTGCCAGCAGCTTAGCGGCTGCCAATGAGCAGTTCTTC
CDR3 protein: CASSLAAANEQFF

clone size: many
D gene: TRBD2
J gene: TRBJ2-5
V gene: TRBV7-2
CDR3 DNA: TGTGCCAGCAGCTCCAGACTAGCGGGGGAGACCCAGTACTTC
CDR3 protein: CASSSRLAGETQYF

clone size: NA
D gene: NA
J gene: TRBJ2-7
V gene: TRBV19
CDR3 DNA: TGTGCCAGTAGTGCCGGACACCAAAGCAGAGAGCAGTACTTC
CDR3 protein: CASSAGHQSREQYF

clone size: many
D gene: NA
J gene: TRBJ2-5
V gene: TRBV7-9
CDR3 DNA: TGTGCCAGCAGCTTAACCGCCCAGCGCTGGGGAGAGACCCAGTACTTC
CDR3 protein: CASSLTAQRWGETQYF

clone size: NA
D gene: TRBD1
J gene: TRBJ1-2
V gene: TRBV20-1
CDR3 DNA: TGCAGTGCTAGAGATACGGACAGGGCGGGCTACACCTTC
CDR3 protein: CSARDTDRAGYTF

clone size: few
D gene: TRBD2
J gene: TRBJ2-1
V gene: TRBV14
CDR3 DNA: TGTGCCAGCAGCCGGGCTATCGGGAGGGCCGTGGTGAATGAGCAGTTCTTC
CDR3 protein: CASSRAIGRAVVNEQFF

clone size: many
D gene: TRBD1
J gene: TRBJ2-2
V gene: TRBV15
CDR3 DNA: TGTGCCACCAGGAGGACAGGGGGGACCGGGGAGCTGTTTTTT
CDR3 protein: CATRRTGGTGELFF

clone size: many
D gene: NA
J gene: TRBJ1-1
V gene: TRBV28
CDR3 DNA: TGTGCCAGCAGGATAACGACACAGAACACTGAAGCTTTCTTT
CDR3 protein: CASRITTQNTEAFF

clone size: NA
D gene: NA
J gene: TRBJ1-4
V gene: TRBV28
CDR3 DNA: TGTGCCAGCAGTCGTCCGGGAGAAAAACTGTTTTTT
CDR3 protein: CASSRPGEKLFF

clone size: few
D gene: NA
J gene: TRBJ2-1
V gene: TRBV6-2/TRBV6-3
CDR3 DNA: TGTGCCAGCAGTCTAGAGAGTGGCAATGAGCAGTTCTTC
CDR3 protein: CASSLESGNEQFF

clone size: few
D gene: TRBD1
J gene: TRBJ2-7
V gene: TRBV25-1
CDR3 DNA: TGTGCCAGTAGATCCGGGACAGGGGACGAGCAGTACTTC
CDR3 protein: CASRSGTGDEQYF

clone size: few
D gene: TRBD1
J gene: TRBJ1-6
V gene: TRBV14
CDR3 DNA: TGTGCCAGCAGCGCCCTGGGACAGGGTAATTCACCCCTCCACTTT
CDR3 protein: CASSALGQGNSPLHF

clone size: many
D gene: NA
J gene: TRBJ1-5
V gene: TRBV28
CDR3 DNA: TGTGCCAGCCGAACAATTCAGGGGAGGCGGCAGCCCCAGCATTTT
CDR3 protein: CASRTIQGRRQPQHF

clone size: NA
D gene: NA
J gene: TRBJ2-7
V gene: TRBV30
CDR3 DNA: TGTGCCTGGAGTATATCAAGGGTGAAGGACGAGCAGTACTTC
CDR3 protein: CAWSISRVKDEQYF

clone size: many
D gene: NA
J gene: TRBJ2-3
V gene: TRBV6-2/TRBV6-3
CDR3 DNA: TGTGCCAGCACCAACCCTCTCATCGCGCAGTATTTT
CDR3 protein: CASTNPLIAQYF

clone size: many
D gene: TRBD2
J gene: TRBJ2-6
V gene: TRBV7-9
CDR3 DNA: TGTGCCAGCAGACGACTAGCGGGCCGACACTCTGGGGCCAACGTCCTGACTTTC
CDR3 protein: CASRRLAGRHSGANVLTF

clone size: many
D gene: NA
J gene: TRBJ1-5
V gene: TRBV2
CDR3 DNA: TGTGCCAGCAGTGAAGGACAGGTCCAGCCCCAGCATTTT
CDR3 protein: CASSEGQVQPQHF

clone size: many
D gene: TRBD2
J gene: TRBJ2-1
V gene: TRBV2
CDR3 DNA: TGTGCCAGCAGTGAAGGGGAGCGGGAGGTAAATGAGCAGTTCTTC
CDR3 protein: CASSEGEREVNEQFF

clone size: NA
D gene: TRBD1
J gene: TRBJ1-2
V gene: TRBV4-1
CDR3 DNA: TGCGCCAGCAGCCAAGATATGAGGGGACAGAGAAACTATGGCTACACCTTC
CDR3 protein: CASSQDMRGQRNYGYTF

clone size: many
D gene: NA
J gene: TRBJ2-1
V gene: TRBV27
CDR3 DNA: TGTGCCAGCAGTTTATCGAGCGGGTGGAGCTCCTACAATGAGCAGTTCTTC
CDR3 protein: CASSLSSGWSSYNEQFF

clone size: few
D gene: NA
J gene: TRBJ2-2
V gene: TRBV13
CDR3 DNA: TGTGCCAGCAGCTTAGGTATAGCAGCGAACACCGGGGAGCTGTTTTTT
CDR3 protein: CASSLGIAANTGELFF

clone size: NA
D gene: TRBD2
J gene: TRBJ2-3
V gene: TRBV7-2
CDR3 DNA: TGTGCCAGCAGTAAGTCGGCGGGAGGTTCGGATACGCAGTATTTT
CDR3 protein: CASSKSAGGSDTQYF

clone size: many
D gene: TRBD1
J gene: TRBJ2-3
V gene: TRBV3-1
CDR3 DNA: TGTGCCAGGCCGGGGATCAGGGGGCTCACAGATACGCAGTATTTT
CDR3 protein: CARPGIRGLTDTQYF

clone size: many
D gene: NA
J gene: TRBJ2-6
V gene: TRBV7-3
CDR3 DNA: TGTGCCAGCAGCTCCGGGGGATCTGGGGCCAACGTCCTGACTTTC
CDR3 protein: CASSSGGSGANVLTF

clone size: few
D gene: NA
J gene: TRBJ1-2
V gene: TRBV18
CDR3 DNA: TGTGCCAGCTCACCACGGGCTCAGGGCTACACCTTC
CDR3 protein: CASSPRAQGYTF

clone size: many
D gene: NA
J gene: TRBJ2-7
V gene: TRBV7-8
CDR3 DNA: TGTGCCAGCAGCTCAAACAGGCTCTACGAGCAGTACTTC
CDR3 protein: CASSSNRLYEQYF

clone size: NA
D gene: NA
J gene: TRBJ1-6
V gene: TRBV20-1
CDR3 DNA: TGCAGTGCCCAGGATCTAATGGACCGACGGATATATAATTCACCCCTCCACTTT
CDR3 protein: CSAQDLMDRRIYNSPLHF

clone size: many
D gene: TRBD2
J gene: TRBJ2-1
V gene: TRBV7-9
CDR3 DNA: TGTGCCAGCAGTCTGCCGGGACTAGCCTATGAGCAGTTCTTC
CDR3 protein: CASSLPGLAYEQFF

clone size: few
D gene: TRBD2
J gene: TRBJ2-1
V gene: TRBV4-1
CDR3 DNA: TGCGCCAGCAGCCAAGATCTTACTAGCGGGAGAAATGAGCAGTTCTTC
CDR3 protein: CASSQDLTSGRNEQFF

clone size: many
D gene: TRBD2
J gene: TRBJ2-3
V gene: TRBV28
CDR3 DNA: TGTGCCAGCAGTTTTTTGAGGGAGGGCGTTGGCACAGATACGCAGTATTTT
CDR3 protein: CASSFLREGVGTDTQYF

clone size: once
D gene: NA
J gene: TRBJ1-5
V gene: TRBV7-9
CDR3 DNA: TGTCCCAGCAGCGGTGGAGATCAGCCCCAGCATTTT
CDR3 protein: CPSSGGDQPQHF

clone size: many
D gene: NA
J gene: TRBJ1-5
V gene: TRBV28
CDR3 DNA: TGTGCCAGCACCACGGGGGGAGCCTATAGCAATCAGCCCCAGCATTTT
CDR3 protein: CASTTGGAYSNQPQHF

clone size: NA
D gene: NA
J gene: TRBJ2-3
V gene: TRBV2
CDR3 DNA: TGTGCCAGCAGTGGAAGAGACTTGACAGATACGCAGTATTTT
CDR3 protein: CASSGRDLTDTQYF

clone size: many
D gene: TRBD2
J gene: TRBJ2-3
V gene: TRBV30
CDR3 DNA: TGTGCCTGGACTTTTAGCGGGAGCAGGACAGATACGCAGTATTTT
CDR3 protein: CAWTFSGSRTDTQYF

clone size: NA
D gene: NA
J gene: TRBJ1-4
V gene: TRBV6-1
CDR3 DNA: TGTGCCAGCAGAGACACCCACGGAAAACTGTTTTTT
CDR3 protein: CASRDTHGKLFF

clone size: many
D gene: TRBD1
J gene: TRBJ2-7
V gene: TRBV6-6
CDR3 DNA: TGTGCCAGCAGTTACAGGACAGGGGACTCCTACGAGCAGTACTTC
CDR3 protein: CASSYRTGDSYEQYF

clone size: few
D gene: NA
J gene: TRBJ1-5
V gene: TRBV28
CDR3 DNA: TGTGCCAGCAGCGGCAATCAGCCCCAGCATTTT
CDR3 protein: CASSGNQPQHF

clone size: many
D gene: TRBD1
J gene: TRBJ2-5
V gene: TRBV11-2
CDR3 DNA: TGTGCCAGCAGCTTAACACAGGGGGAGACCCAGTACTTC
CDR3 protein: CASSLTQGETQYF

clone size: many
D gene: TRBD1
J gene: TRBJ1-2
V gene: TRBV30
CDR3 DNA: TGTGCCTGGTTGCTCCTCAGGGGGAGCACCTATGGCTACACCTTC
CDR3 protein: CAWLLLRGSTYGYTF

clone size: NA
D gene: NA
J gene: TRBJ1-2
V gene: TRBV6-1
CDR3 DNA: TGTGCCAGCAGTGAAGCCCAGGCAGCACTCTATGGCTACACCTTC
CDR3 protein: CASSEAQAALYGYTF

clone size: many
D gene: NA
J gene: TRBJ1-4
V gene: TRBV28
CDR3 DNA: TGTGCCAGCACTGGGGAAGGCGCAGTGTCTAATGAAAAACTGTTTTTT
CDR3 protein: CASTGEGAVSNEKLFF

clone size: few
D gene: NA
J gene: TRBJ2-1
V gene: TRBV14
CDR3 DNA: TGTGCCAGCAGCCTCCTTGGGCAGGGGTGGAATGAGCAGTTCTTC
CDR3 protein: CASSLLGQGWNEQFF

clone size: NA
D gene: TRBD1
J gene: TRBJ1-1
V gene: TRBV28
CDR3 DNA: TGTGCCAGCAGTTCGCCGACAGGGGGCGGGACTGAAGCTTTCTTT
CDR3 protein: CASSSPTGGGTEAFF

clone size: NA
D gene: NA
J gene: TRBJ1-4
V gene: TRBV6-2/TRBV6-3
CDR3 DNA: TGTGCCAGCAGGCAGGGCACCGGTAATGAAAAACTGTTTTTT
CDR3 protein: CASRQGTGNEKLFF

clone size: NA
D gene: TRBD1
J gene: TRBJ2-2
V gene: TRBV5-1
CDR3 DNA: TGCGCCAGCAGCGACGGACAGGGGGCTAGCGGGGAGCTGTTTTTT
CDR3 protein: CASSDGQGASGELFF

clone size: many
D gene: NA
J gene: TRBJ2-1
V gene: TRBV7-2
CDR3 DNA: TGTGCCAGCAGCTTAAACCGGTATTACAATGAGCAGTTCTTC
CDR3 protein: CASSLNRYYNEQFF